This entry lists 26 T cell receptor beta chains sequenced from one sample in a study of blood T cell repertoires in COVID-19. The method was immunoSEQ multiplex PCR; TCRdb's version includes in-frame clones alone and lacks a portion of them. Here the sample spans over 40,000 clones, 86% being singletons. Material: peripheral blood. The origin of the receptors is a human donor in a cohort sampled during active COVID-19.

This clone was observed a handful of times. This specimen includes other DNA sequences encoding the same CDR3. The rearrangement joins TRBV18 to TRBJ2-2; no reliable D call. V was pared by 2 bases and J by 3 bases, with 10 bases between. CDR3 size: 15 residues. The germline gives CDR1 KGHSH, CDR2 LQKENI. The CDR3 DNA is TGTGCCAGCTCACCAGGCCAGGTGGACACCGGGGAGCTGTTTTTT. As protein: CASSPGQVDTGELFF.

The CDR3 loop reads CASSQSSGGAWEQFF. The CDR3 DNA reads TGTGCCAGCAGCCAGTCTAGCGGGGGGGCGTGGGAGCAGTTCTTC. The chain combines TRBV4-2 with TRBJ2-1, with 12 bases identical to TRBD2. J lost 10 bases, V lost 3 bases, and 7 bases had no gene match. CDR3 length equals 15 residues. CDR1 LGHNA and CDR2 YNFKEQ come from the germline V gene.

The rearrangement uses TRBV11-2 and TRBJ1-2; D is uncertain. Germline CDR1 and CDR2: SGHAT and FQNNGV. This CDR3 is 13 amino acids long. Trimming left V 7 bases short and J 8 bases short, with 17 bases between. The CDR3 reads CASTLGPLAGYTF. The DNA for the CDR3 is TGTGCCAGCACTCTAGGGCCCCTAGCGGGCTACACCTTC.

CDR3 nucleotide sequence: TGTGCCAGCAGTCCCCGAGGGTCCGGGGGCACCATATATTTT. It yields the protein CASSPRGSGGTIYF. This chain links TRBV11-2 with TRBJ1-3; perhaps TRBD1 as D (5 bases). Germline CDR1 SGHAT, CDR2 FQNNGV. V was pared by 6 bases and J by 9 bases, with 18 bases between. There are 14 residues in the CDR3.

This clone was observed a few times. This chain joins TRBV2 and TRBJ1-1, with a possible D match to TRBD1 (6 bases). The CDR3 totals 14 residues. Trimming stripped 3 bases from V and 4 bases from J, with 12 bases between. The germline gives CDR1 SNHLY, CDR2 FYNNEI. CDR3 sequence (DNA): TGTGCCAGCAGTGACAACAGGGTGGGCACTGAAGCTTTCTTT. Encoded protein: CASSDNRVGTEAFF.

This clone was seen a handful of times. This chain links TRBV6-5 with TRBJ1-6; D unclear. The CDR3 spans 15 residues. Trimming took 2 bases from V and 8 from J, leaving 13 bases between them. The germline gives CDR1 MNHEY, CDR2 SVGAGI. Here the CDR3 DNA reads TGTGCCAGCAGTTACGACGAGGGTTCGGATTCACCCCTCCACTTT. As protein: CASSYDEGSDSPLHF.

The chain combines TRBV6-5 with TRBJ2-2; TRBD2 matches 7 bases. Germline V gene data show CDR1 as MNHEY and CDR2 as SVGAGI. This CDR3 region has 16 residues. The junction had 6 bases not matched to a gene; V was cut back by 1 base and J by 4 bases. This CDR3 reads CASSYYAGAGTGELFF. The CDR3 nucleotides are TGTGCCAGCAGTTACTACGCGGGAGCGGGCACCGGGGAGCTGTTTTTT.

This clone has a handful of counts. The chain combines TRBV27 with TRBJ2-1; weak D call: TRBD2 (5 bases). Germline V gene lookup returns CDR1 MNHEY and CDR2 SMNVEV (reference sequence). This CDR3 contains 12 residues. V lost 5 bases and J lost 10, with 12 bases in between. This chain's CDR3 is CASSRLTGEQFF. Written as DNA, the CDR3 is TGTGCCAGCAGTCGCCTGACGGGAGAGCAGTTCTTC.

The rearrangement uses TRBV12-3 or TRBV12-4 and TRBJ1-1; D not certain. The CDR3 is 12 residues long. Deletions cut 0 bases from V and 7 bases from J, with 6 bases between. The CDR3 protein is CASSLAGIEAFF. As DNA, the CDR3 is TGTGCCAGCAGTTTAGCCGGGATTGAAGCTTTCTTT.

The chain links TRBV5-4 to TRBJ2-3; tentatively, D is TRBD1 (6 bases). The ends were cut back, 5 bases at V and 4 bases at J, with 14 bases in the middle. The CDR3 has 14 residues. Germline-derived CDR1 and CDR2 are SGHNT and YYREEE (reference sequence). DNA of the CDR3: TGTGCCAGCAGACCAGGACAGTTGCCAGATACGCAGTATTTT. This codes for CASRPGQLPDTQYF.

This chain joins TRBV19 and TRBJ2-7; TRBD2 agrees at 7 bases. The CDR3 covers 15 residues. Germline trimming cut 3 bases from V and 3 bases from J; bases unmatched to any gene: 8. Germline CDR1 reads LNHDA; CDR2 reads SQIVND (reference sequence). As DNA, the CDR3 is TGTGCCAGTAGTATTCAGTTGGCGGGGGACTACGAGCAGTACTTC. Its translation: CASSIQLAGDYEQYF.

The J gene is TRBJ1-3, the V gene TRBV5-6, with a weak D call TRBD1 (5 bases). CDR1 is SGHDT and CDR2 is YYEEEE in the germline V gene. With 5 bases removed from V and 0 bases from J, the gap between germline ends came to 12 bases. The CDR3 totals 15 residues. This CDR3 reads CASRRRQNSGNTIYF. CDR3 nucleotide sequence: TGTGCCAGCAGACGCAGACAGAACTCTGGAAACACCATATATTTT.

J is TRBJ2-1 and V is TRBV5-1, with TRBD1 matching over 8 bases. Germline trimming cut 4 bases from V and 8 bases from J; bases unmatched to any gene: 11. The CDR3 contains 15 residues. Germline assignment: CDR1 SGHRS and CDR2 YFSETQ. DNA for the CDR3: TGCGCCAGCAGCGTCACGGACAGGGAGACAGATGAGCAGTTCTTC. Protein: CASSVTDRETDEQFF.

This clone was recorded only once. This chain links TRBV5-1 with TRBJ2-7, with D possibly being TRBD2 (5 bases). Trimming took off 0 bases at V and 4 bases at J, with 14 bases between the two ends. The CDR3 spans 15 residues. CDR1 and CDR2 (germline): SGHRS, YFSETQ. CDR3 sequence (DNA): TGCGCCAGCAGCTTGGAACTTTCGGGCGGGTACGAGCAGTACTTC. It encodes CASSLELSGGYEQYF.

This rearrangement joins TRBV9 to TRBJ2-1, with TRBD1 identical over 9 bases. With V trimmed by 1 base and J by 6 bases, 14 bases remained unmatched. Germline values: CDR1 SGDLS, CDR2 YYNGEE. The CDR3 spans 18 residues. Here the CDR3 DNA reads TGTGCCAGCAGCGTAAGTTTCGATAGGACAGGGGAAACCAATGAGCAGTTCTTC. It yields the protein CASSVSFDRTGETNEQFF. The full variable domain, rest sourced from reference TRBV9 and TRBJ2-1, is DSGVTQTPKHLITATGQRVTLRCSPRSGDLSVYWYQQSLDQGLQFLIQYYNGEERAKGNILERFSAQQFPDLHSELNLSSLELGDSALYFCASSVSFDRTGETNEQFFGPGTRLTVL.

The sample holds a few counts of this clone. The genes are TRBV11-2 and TRBJ1-1, with TRBD1 matching 7 bases. The germline CDR1 and CDR2 sequences are SGHAT and FQNNGV. This CDR3 region has 15 residues. Germline trimming cut 5 bases from V and 5 bases from J; bases unmatched to any gene: 11. CDR3: CASSHLYRGETEAFF. DNA for the CDR3: TGTGCCAGCAGCCACCTTTACAGGGGTGAGACTGAAGCTTTCTTT.

The chain carries TRBV18 and TRBJ1-3, with no clear D. Germline-derived CDR1 and CDR2 are KGHSH and LQKENI. Between the trimmed V and J ends, which lost 6 bases and 1 base, there was a span of 10 bases. The CDR3 is 14 amino acids. DNA for the CDR3: TGTGCCAGCTCCCGCGAAGATTCTGGAAACACCATATATTTT. Translated: CASSREDSGNTIYF.

This clone was seen just once. This chain uses TRBV9 with TRBJ2-7; 7 bases agree with TRBD1. CDR3 length equals 13 residues. Germline V gives CDR1 SGDLS, CDR2 YYNGEE. Losses at the gene ends were 0 bases for V and 6 bases for J; bases not matched to a gene: 3. The CDR3 coding sequence is TGTGCCAGCAGCGTAGCACAGGGGTTCGAGCAGTACTTC. Its translation: CASSVAQGFEQYF.

The J gene is TRBJ2-7, the V gene TRBV19; 8 positions match TRBD1. CDR3 length: 12 amino acids. The V and J ends lost 8 bases and 3 bases, in that order; junction bases with no gene match: 3. Germline lookup yields CDR1 LNHDA and CDR2 SQIVND (reference sequence). The CDR3 protein is CASSDRGYEQYF. CDR3 coding DNA: TGTGCCAGTTCCGACAGGGGCTACGAGCAGTACTTC.

Of note for this clone: The same CDR3 can be traced to other DNA sequences in this sample. This chain joins TRBV25-1 and TRBJ1-6; 9 bases align to TRBD1. Germline V gene data show CDR1 as MGHDK and CDR2 as SYGVNS. V was clipped by 5 bases and J by 8 bases; unmatched bases: 4. The CDR3 covers 14 residues. The CDR3 region is CASSPTGGDSPLHF. CDR3 sequence (DNA): TGTGCCAGCAGTCCCACAGGGGGCGATTCACCCCTCCACTTT.

The J gene is TRBJ2-5, the V gene TRBV2; D gene unclear. The V gene lost 10 bases and the J gene lost 2 bases, with 17 bases spanning the gap. This CDR3 is built from 14 residues. Germline V gene lookup returns CDR1 SNHLY and CDR2 FYNNEI. The CDR3 sequence: CATSDGTTQETQYF. The DNA for the CDR3 is TGTGCCACCTCTGACGGTACGACTCAAGAGACCCAGTACTTC.

The chain carries TRBV5-4 and TRBJ1-2; D might be TRBD1 (5 bases). The CDR3 has 13 amino acids. Germline lookup yields CDR1 SGHNT and CDR2 YYREEE (reference sequence). The V and J ends lost 0 bases and 7 bases respectively, with 10 bases between them. CDR3 sequence (DNA): TGTGCCAGCAGCTTGGTGTCAGGGCCTGGCTACACCTTC. Protein product: CASSLVSGPGYTF.

This chain connects TRBV19 to TRBJ2-7, with TRBD1 as a possible D gene (6 bases). Trimming stripped 4 bases from V and 3 bases from J, with 13 bases between. Germline CDR1 is LNHDA and CDR2 is SQIVND (reference sequence). The CDR3 runs to 14 residues. The CDR3 sequence: CASSKRDTYYEQYF. The CDR3 coding sequence is TGTGCCAGTAGTAAAAGGGACACCTACTACGAGCAGTACTTC.

Only one count was recorded for this clone. The chain uses TRBV10-3 and TRBJ2-2; possibly TRBD2 for D (5 bases). The CDR3 sequence is 14 residues long. The germline gives CDR1 ENHRY, CDR2 SYGVKD. Trimming removed 5 bases from V and 7 bases from J, with 14 bases in between. CDR3 sequence reads: CAISPFVLGGELFF. CDR3 sequence (DNA): TGTGCCATCAGTCCATTCGTACTAGGCGGGGAGCTGTTTTTT.

The V and J genes are TRBV5-4 and TRBJ2-2; 8 bases fit TRBD2. The V gene end was trimmed by 6 bases and the J gene end by 0 bases; junction bases not matched to a gene: 4. The germline gives CDR1 SGHNT, CDR2 YYREEE (reference sequence). The length of the CDR3 is 15 residues. The chain's CDR3 is CASKIAGSNTGELFF. CDR3 sequence (DNA): TGTGCCAGCAAAATAGCGGGGTCGAACACCGGGGAGCTGTTTTTT.

This rearrangement joins TRBV10-3 to TRBJ2-7; D is perhaps TRBD1 (5 bases). CDR3 length equals 14 residues. Between the trimmed V and J ends, which lost 0 bases and 2 bases, there was a span of 8 bases. CDR1 is ENHRY, CDR2 SYGVKD, per germline. The CDR3 coding sequence is TGTGCCATCAGTGAGTCGACAGTACCCTACGAGCAGTACTTC. It translates to CAISESTVPYEQYF.